A single T cell receptor (beta chain) is shown here with its context. Sequenced by immunoSEQ multiplex PCR; TCRdb stores in-frame clones only, minus some. The data show under 250,000 clones, 81% seen once. The data were taken from a study of blood T cell repertoires in COVID-19. About the study: The United States, Italy and Spain provided the acute and convalescent COVID-19 samples. PBMCs, B-cell-depleted T cells, or T cells provided the cDNA or gDNA that made up the material.

Germline assignment: CDR1 SGHKS and CDR2 YYEKEE (reference sequence). This CDR3 is 12 amino acids long. The V and J ends lost 0 bases and 7 bases respectively, with 7 bases between them. The TCR was taken from a woman at least 80 years old with acute or convalescent COVID-19. The sample taken for sequencing was peripheral blood. This chain connects TRBV5-5 to TRBJ1-2, with D possibly matching TRBD1 (6 bases). DNA for the CDR3: TGTGCCAGCAGCTTGGACAGGGTTGGCTACACCTTC. It translates to CASSLDRVGYTF.